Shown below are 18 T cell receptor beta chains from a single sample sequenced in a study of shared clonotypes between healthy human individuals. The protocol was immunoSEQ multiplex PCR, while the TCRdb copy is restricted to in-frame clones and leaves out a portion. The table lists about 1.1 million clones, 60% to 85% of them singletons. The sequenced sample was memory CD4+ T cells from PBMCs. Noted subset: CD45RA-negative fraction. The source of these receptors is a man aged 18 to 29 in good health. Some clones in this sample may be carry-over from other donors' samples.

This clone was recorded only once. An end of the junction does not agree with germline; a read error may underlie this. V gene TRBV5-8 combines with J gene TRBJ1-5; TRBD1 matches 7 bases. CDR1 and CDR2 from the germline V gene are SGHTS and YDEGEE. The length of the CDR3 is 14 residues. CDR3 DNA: TGTGCCAGCAGCTTGGCCTCCCCCGGGACAGCCGTCGTTTTT. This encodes CASSLASPGTAVVF.

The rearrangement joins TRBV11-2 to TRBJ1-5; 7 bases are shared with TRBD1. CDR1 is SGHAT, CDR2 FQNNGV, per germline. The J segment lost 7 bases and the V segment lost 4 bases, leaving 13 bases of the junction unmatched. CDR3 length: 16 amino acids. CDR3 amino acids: CASSSETYRGGQPQHF. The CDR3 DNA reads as TGTGCCAGCAGCTCAGAAACGTACAGGGGTGGGCAGCCCCAGCATTTT.

In nucleotides, the CDR3 is TGTGCCAGCACTTTAGGGGGACCGAACACCGGGGAGCTGTTTTTT. Protein product: CASTLGGPNTGELFF. This chain links TRBV7-2 with TRBJ2-2, with D possibly being TRBD1 (6 bases). V shed 7 bases and J shed 0 bases, with 12 bases lying between them. The CDR3 loop spans 15 amino acids. The V gene's germline CDR1 is SGHTA and CDR2 FQGNSA.

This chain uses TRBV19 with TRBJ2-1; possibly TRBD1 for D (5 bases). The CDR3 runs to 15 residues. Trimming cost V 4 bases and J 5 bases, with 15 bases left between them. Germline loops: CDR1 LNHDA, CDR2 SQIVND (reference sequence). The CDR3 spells CASSTGRQSDNEQFF. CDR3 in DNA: TGTGCCAGTAGTACAGGGCGACAGTCCGACAATGAGCAGTTCTTC.

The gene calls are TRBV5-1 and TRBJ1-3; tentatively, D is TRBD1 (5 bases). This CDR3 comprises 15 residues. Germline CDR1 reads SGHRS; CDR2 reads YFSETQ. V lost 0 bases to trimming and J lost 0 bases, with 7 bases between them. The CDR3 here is CASSLGQHSGNTIYF. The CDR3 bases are TGCGCCAGCAGCTTGGGACAGCACTCTGGAAACACCATATATTTT.

CDR3 amino acids: CASSVDVGQGAETEAFF. In DNA form, the CDR3 reads TGTGCCAGCAGCGTAGATGTGGGACAGGGGGCTGAAACTGAAGCTTTCTTT. The chain uses TRBV9 and TRBJ1-1; 12 bases are shared with TRBD1. Germline values: CDR1 SGDLS, CDR2 YYNGEE. V lost 0 bases, J lost 5 bases, and 8 bases stayed unmatched. CDR3 length equals 17 residues.

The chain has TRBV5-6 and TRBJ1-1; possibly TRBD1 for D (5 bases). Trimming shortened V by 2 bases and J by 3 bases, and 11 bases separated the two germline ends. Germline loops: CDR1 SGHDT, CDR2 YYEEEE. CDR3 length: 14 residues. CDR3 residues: CASSFRERDTEAFF. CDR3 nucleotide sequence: TGTGCCAGCAGCTTCAGGGAGAGGGACACTGAAGCTTTCTTT.

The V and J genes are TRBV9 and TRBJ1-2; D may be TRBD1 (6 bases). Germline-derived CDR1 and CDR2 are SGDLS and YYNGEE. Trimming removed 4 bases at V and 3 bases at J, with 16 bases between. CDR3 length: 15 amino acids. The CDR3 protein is CASSSGVRADYGYTF. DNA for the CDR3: TGTGCCAGCAGCTCAGGGGTCCGGGCGGACTATGGCTACACCTTC.

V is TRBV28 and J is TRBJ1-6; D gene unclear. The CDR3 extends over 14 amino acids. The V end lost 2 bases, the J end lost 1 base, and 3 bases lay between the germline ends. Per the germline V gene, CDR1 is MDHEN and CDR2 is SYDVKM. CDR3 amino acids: CASSLRSYNSPLHF. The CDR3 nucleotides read TGTGCCAGCAGTTTAAGGTCCTATAATTCACCCCTCCACTTT.

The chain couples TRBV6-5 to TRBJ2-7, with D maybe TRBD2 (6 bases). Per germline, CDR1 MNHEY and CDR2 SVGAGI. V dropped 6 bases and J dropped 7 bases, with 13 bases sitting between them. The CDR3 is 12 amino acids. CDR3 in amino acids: CASRTLASEQYF. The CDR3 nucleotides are TGTGCCAGCAGGACACTAGCTAGTGAGCAGTACTTC.

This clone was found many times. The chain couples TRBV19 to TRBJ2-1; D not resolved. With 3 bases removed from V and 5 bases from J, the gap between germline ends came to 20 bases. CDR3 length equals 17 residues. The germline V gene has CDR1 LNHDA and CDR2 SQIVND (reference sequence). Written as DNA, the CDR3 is TGTGCCAGTAGTATTATGCCCCTAGGACCCTGGGACAATGAGCAGTTCTTC. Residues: CASSIMPLGPWDNEQFF.

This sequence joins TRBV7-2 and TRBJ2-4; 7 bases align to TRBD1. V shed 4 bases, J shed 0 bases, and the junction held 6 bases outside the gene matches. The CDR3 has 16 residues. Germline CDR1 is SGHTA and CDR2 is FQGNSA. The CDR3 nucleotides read TGTGCCAGCAGCTGGGACAGCACGCTAGCCAAAAACATTCAGTACTTC. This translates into CASSWDSTLAKNIQYF.

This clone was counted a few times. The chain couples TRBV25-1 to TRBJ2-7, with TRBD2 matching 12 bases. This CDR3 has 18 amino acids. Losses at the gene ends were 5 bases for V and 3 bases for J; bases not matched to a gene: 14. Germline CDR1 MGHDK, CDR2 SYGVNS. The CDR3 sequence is CASSPLGASGRARYEQYF. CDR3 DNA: TGTGCCAGCAGTCCCTTGGGGGCTAGCGGGAGGGCCCGCTACGAGCAGTACTTC.

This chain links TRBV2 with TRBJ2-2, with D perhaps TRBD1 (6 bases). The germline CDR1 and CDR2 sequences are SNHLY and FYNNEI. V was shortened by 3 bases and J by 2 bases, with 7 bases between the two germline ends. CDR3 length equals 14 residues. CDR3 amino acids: CASSDRGNTGELFF. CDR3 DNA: TGTGCCAGCAGTGACAGGGGAAACACCGGGGAGCTGTTTTTT.

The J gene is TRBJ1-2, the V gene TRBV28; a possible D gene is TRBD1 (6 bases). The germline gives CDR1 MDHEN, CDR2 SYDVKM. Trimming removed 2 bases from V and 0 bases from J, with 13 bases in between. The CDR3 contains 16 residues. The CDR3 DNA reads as TGTGCCAGCAGTTTAAGGGGGGGCCCCCCTAACTATGGCTACACCTTC. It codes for CASSLRGGPPNYGYTF.

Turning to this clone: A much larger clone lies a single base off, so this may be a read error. Here the CDR3 reads CASSDRQPYGQYF. The DNA for the CDR3 is TGTGCCAGCAGTGATAGGCAACCTTACGGGCAGTACTTC. This sequence joins TRBV2 and TRBJ2-5; no clear D. Germline V gives CDR1 SNHLY, CDR2 FYNNEI. Trimming removed 3 bases from V and 11 bases from J, with 16 bases in between. The CDR3 loop spans 13 amino acids.

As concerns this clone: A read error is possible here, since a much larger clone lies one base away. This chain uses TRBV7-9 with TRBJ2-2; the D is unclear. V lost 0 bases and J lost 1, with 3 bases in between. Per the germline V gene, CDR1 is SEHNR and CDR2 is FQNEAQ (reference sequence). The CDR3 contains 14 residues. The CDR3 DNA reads TGTGCCAGCAGCTTAGCGCGGAACACCGGGGAGCTGTTTTTT. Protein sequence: CASSLARNTGELFF.

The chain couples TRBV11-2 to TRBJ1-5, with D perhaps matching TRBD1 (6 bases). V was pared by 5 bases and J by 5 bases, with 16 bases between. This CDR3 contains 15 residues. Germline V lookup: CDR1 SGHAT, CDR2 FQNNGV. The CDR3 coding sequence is TGTGCCAGCAGCCCCCGTGGGGGGCTGGATCAGCCCCAGCATTTT. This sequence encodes CASSPRGGLDQPQHF.